These T cell receptor beta chains were read from a single sample in a study of blood T cells in healthy people across ages. MiXCR was run by TCRdb on the 5' RACE reads, yielding one entry per CDR3 protein. The data hold 1.5 million to 2 million distinct CDR3 sequences, with 49% observed a single time. The sequenced sample was blood. The source of these receptors is a woman in her thirties or forties in good health. CDR3s include the opening cysteine and the closing phenylalanine or tryptophan. D genes are given only for firm matches. Not every row has a clone size; where given, it reads once, few, many or a size class.

abundance	d_gene	v_gene	j_gene	CDR3aa	CDR3nt
few	TRBD1	TRBV20-1	TRBJ1-2	CSAIGQGKDYGYTF	TGCAGTGCTATCGGACAGGGGAAAGATTATGGCTACACCTTC
-	-	TRBV7-9	TRBJ1-2	CASSLNQGPGYTF	TGTGCCAGCAGCTTAAATCAGGGGCCTGGCTACACCTTC
-	-	TRBV24-1	TRBJ2-5	CATSDGGRAQETQYF	TGTGCCACCAGTGATGGGGGAAGGGCCCAAGAGACCCAGTACTTC
-	TRBD1	TRBV10-2	TRBJ1-2	CASSESTGVYGYTF	TGCGCCAGCAGTGAGTCTACAGGGGTCTATGGCTACACCTTC
-	-	TRBV20-1	TRBJ2-3	CSASGRTSLRDTQYF	TGCAGTGCTTCGGGACGGACCTCTTTACGAGATACGCAGTATTTT
-	-	TRBV27	TRBJ1-2	CASSLSPQRYGYTF	TGTGCCAGCAGTTTATCGCCGCAGCGCTATGGCTACACCTTC
few	-	TRBV7-2	TRBJ2-5	CASSRPGQAGRTQYF	TGTGCCAGCAGCAGACCTGGACAGGCCGGGAGGACCCAGTACTTC
few	-	TRBV29-1	TRBJ2-3	CSLPRSGAGDTQYF	TGCAGCTTACCTCGGAGTGGGGCCGGAGATACGCAGTATTTT
-	TRBD1	TRBV20-1	TRBJ1-5	CSARGITNRGSNQPQHF	TGCAGTGCTAGAGGCATAACCAACAGGGGTAGCAATCAGCCCCAGCATTTT
-	-	TRBV20-1	TRBJ2-3	CSVGKADTQYF	TGCAGTGTTGGGAAGGCCGATACGCAGTATTTT
-	-	TRBV4-2	TRBJ2-7	CASSQETRGYNEQYF	TGTGCCAGCAGCCAGGAGACAAGGGGGTACAATGAGCAGTACTTC
-	TRBD2	TRBV20-1	TRBJ2-1	CSASVAGVRNEQFF	TGCAGTGCTAGCGTAGCGGGGGTGCGGAATGAGCAGTTCTTC
few	TRBD2	TRBV28	TRBJ2-3	CASSSPGSGGQLTDTQYF	TGTGCCAGCAGTTCCCCCGGCAGCGGGGGACAACTGACAGATACGCAGTATTTT
few	TRBD2	TRBV7-2	TRBJ2-7	CASSLEGTSGGAWAYEQYF	TGTGCCAGCAGCTTAGAAGGGACTAGCGGGGGGGCTTGGGCCTACGAGCAGTACTTC
-	-	TRBV6-2/TRBV6-3	TRBJ2-7	CASSYVGGAYNEQYF	TGTGCCAGCAGTTACGTTGGGGGAGCCTACAATGAGCAGTACTTC